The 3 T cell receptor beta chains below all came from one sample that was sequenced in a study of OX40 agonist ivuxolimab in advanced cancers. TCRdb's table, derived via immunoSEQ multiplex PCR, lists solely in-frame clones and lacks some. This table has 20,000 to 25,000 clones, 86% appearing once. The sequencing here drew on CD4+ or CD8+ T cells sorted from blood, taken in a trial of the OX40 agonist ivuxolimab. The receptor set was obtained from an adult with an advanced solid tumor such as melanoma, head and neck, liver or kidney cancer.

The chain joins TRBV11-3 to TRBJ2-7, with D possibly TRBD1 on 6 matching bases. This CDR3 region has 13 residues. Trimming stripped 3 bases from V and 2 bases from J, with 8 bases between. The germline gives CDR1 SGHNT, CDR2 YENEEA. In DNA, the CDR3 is TGTGCCAGCAGCTTGGACAGTCCCTACGAGCAGTACTTC. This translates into CASSLDSPYEQYF.

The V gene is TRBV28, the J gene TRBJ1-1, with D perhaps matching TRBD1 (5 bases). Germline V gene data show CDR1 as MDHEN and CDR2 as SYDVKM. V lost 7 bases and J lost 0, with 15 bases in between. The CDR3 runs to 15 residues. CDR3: CASIRAAKLNTEAFF. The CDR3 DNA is TGTGCCAGCATCAGGGCAGCAAAATTGAACACTGAAGCTTTCTTT.

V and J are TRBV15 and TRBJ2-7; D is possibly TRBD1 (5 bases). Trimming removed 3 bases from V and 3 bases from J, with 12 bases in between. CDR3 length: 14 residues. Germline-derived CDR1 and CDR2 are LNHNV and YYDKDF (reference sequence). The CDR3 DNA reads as TGTGCCACCAGCAGGGACCGACAGATCTACGAGCAGTACTTC. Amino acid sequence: CATSRDRQIYEQYF.